These 32 T cell receptor beta chains originate from one sample sequenced in a study of post-analysis software for immune sequencing data. Findings and caveats of the study: Patients had higher frequencies than controls of roughly 5 TRBV segments, including TRBV5-6, TRBV5-1 and TRBV20-1.

Tagging with unique molecular identifiers was a feature of the TCR beta cDNA libraries. Each CDR3 protein is one row after TCRdb ran MiXCR on the PCR reads. The table has about 820,000 distinct CDR3 sequences, about 53% seen once. No antigen is known for these receptors. The sequenced sample consisted of blood. These TCRs come from a girl between 5 and 17 years old with multiple sclerosis.

This clonotype showed up just a few times. The rearrangement joins TRBV5-1 to TRBJ2-1; 7 bases agree with TRBD2. Per the germline V gene, CDR1 is SGHRS and CDR2 is YFSETQ. V lost 7 bases and J lost 4; bases outside the gene matches: 5. This CDR3 is 13 amino acids long. CDR3 bases: TGCGCCAGCGGGGCTAGCGGATACAATGAGCAGTTCTTC. Its translation: CASGASGYNEQFF.

This chain uses TRBV20-1 with TRBJ2-1; 9 positions match TRBD2. The J segment lost 6 bases and the V segment lost 3 bases, leaving 6 bases of the junction unmatched. The CDR3 contains 14 residues. Germline V gene lookup returns CDR1 DFQATT and CDR2 SNEGSKA (reference sequence). Here the CDR3 DNA reads TGCAGTGCTAGGGCTAGCGGGGAGATCAATGAGCAGTTCTTC. This translates into CSARASGEINEQFF.

The chain joins TRBV20-1 to TRBJ2-7; 7 nucleotides agree with TRBD1. After removal of 4 bases from V and 2 bases from J, the junction contained 8 bases not matched to a gene. Per germline, CDR1 DFQATT and CDR2 SNEGSKA (reference sequence). CDR3 length: 14 amino acids. In nucleotides, the CDR3 is TGCAGTGCTACCCCCGACAGGGTGCCCTACGAGCAGTACTTC. It encodes CSATPDRVPYEQYF.

J is TRBJ1-1 and V is TRBV2, with 9 nucleotides matching TRBD1. With 6 bases clipped from V and 11 bases from J, the junction kept 13 bases outside the gene matches. CDR1 and CDR2 from the germline V gene are SNHLY and FYNNEI. The CDR3 contains 14 residues. CDR3 in DNA: TGTGCCAGCAGGAGCGAGGCACAGGGGGCGCCCGCTTTCTTT. This translates into CASRSEAQGAPAFF.

The chain employs TRBV20-1 and TRBJ2-5; D unresolved. The V gene lost 3 bases and the J gene lost 0 bases, with 14 bases spanning the gap. This CDR3 is built from 15 residues. CDR1 is DFQATT, CDR2 SNEGSKA, per germline (reference sequence). In DNA, the CDR3 is TGCAGTGCTAGTCTCGAGCAAACGTACCAAGAGACCCAGTACTTC. As protein: CSASLEQTYQETQYF.

This chain uses TRBV5-1 with TRBJ2-1; 9 bases align to TRBD2. V shed 3 bases, J shed 0 bases, and the junction held 10 bases outside the gene matches. CDR3 length: 18 residues. Germline loops: CDR1 SGHRS, CDR2 YFSETQ. The CDR3 region is CASSWVAGVSSSYNEQFF. The CDR3 nucleotides read TGCGCCAGCAGCTGGGTAGCGGGAGTGTCTAGCTCCTACAATGAGCAGTTCTTC.

The rearrangement uses TRBV10-3 and TRBJ2-1, with TRBD2 identical over 9 bases. Germline V gene data show CDR1 as ENHRY and CDR2 as SYGVKD. Losses at the gene ends were 8 bases for V and 6 bases for J; bases not matched to a gene: 8. The CDR3 sequence is 14 residues long. The CDR3 region is CAIVAGGPSNEQFF. CDR3 bases: TGTGCCATCGTGGCGGGAGGGCCGTCCAATGAGCAGTTCTTC.

The rearrangement uses TRBV7-9 and TRBJ1-4; 7 bases are shared with TRBD1. The germline gives CDR1 SEHNR, CDR2 FQNEAQ (reference sequence). With V trimmed by 5 bases and J by 7 bases, 13 bases remained unmatched. This CDR3 contains 16 residues. The CDR3 is CASSLKTTGKGEKLFF. Here the CDR3 DNA reads TGTGCCAGCAGCCTTAAAACGACAGGGAAAGGTGAAAAACTGTTTTTT.

This clonotype was seen only a few times. This sequence joins TRBV6-6 and TRBJ1-2, with 7 bases matching TRBD1. J was trimmed by 7 bases and V by 4 bases; bases with no gene match: 3. Germline values: CDR1 MNHNY, CDR2 SVGAGI (reference sequence). CDR3 size: 12 residues. This CDR3 is CASSSTGIGYTF. CDR3 bases: TGTGCCAGCAGTTCGACAGGGATTGGCTACACCTTC.

V usage is TRBV6-6 and J usage is TRBJ2-3; D may be TRBD2 (6 bases). Germline V lookup: CDR1 MNHNY, CDR2 SVGAGI (reference sequence). V was clipped by 7 bases and J by 5 bases, with 10 bases between them. The CDR3 totals 12 residues. This CDR3 is CASTGGIDTQYF. The CDR3 region has the DNA TGTGCCAGCACCGGAGGGATAGATACGCAGTATTTT.

The gene calls are TRBV11-2 and TRBJ2-1; 14 nucleotides line up with TRBD2. Germline CDR1 is SGHAT and CDR2 is FQNNGV. The length of the CDR3 is 15 residues. After removal of 4 bases from V and 8 bases from J, the junction contained 4 bases not matched to a gene. CDR3: CASSSGTSGSDEQFF. The CDR3 bases are TGTGCCAGCAGCTCTGGGACTAGCGGGAGCGATGAGCAGTTCTTC.

J is TRBJ2-7 and V is TRBV10-3; D uncertain. Germline-derived CDR1 and CDR2 are ENHRY and SYGVKD. The CDR3 totals 11 residues. The V end lost 3 bases, the J end lost 4 bases, and 4 bases lay between the germline ends. As DNA, the CDR3 is TGTGCCATCAGTGATCTATACGAGCAGTACTTC. Protein: CAISDLYEQYF.

This clonotype has a single count. At one end the junction does not follow the germline gene, possibly because of a read error. This chain links TRBV3-1 with TRBJ1-1; unclear D gene. Germline V gives CDR1 LGHDT, CDR2 YNNKEL (reference sequence). CDR3 length: 15 amino acids. The DNA of the CDR3 is TGTGCCAGCAGCCAAGTTTTATGGAGTTCCACTGGAGCTTTCTTT. Translated, it gives CASSQVLWSSTGAFF. The whole variable domain, remainder taken from reference TRBV3-1 and TRBJ1-1, is DTAVSQTPKYLVTQMGNDKSIKCEQNLGHDTMYWYKQDSKKFLKIMFSYNNKELIINETVPNRFSPKSPDKAHLNLHINSLELGDSAVYFCASSQVLWSSTGAFFGQGTRLTVV.

Regarding this clonotype: One end of the junction fails to match germline, which may point to a read error. V is TRBV7-7 and J is TRBJ2-1; D gene unclear. CDR3 length: 15 residues. Germline lookup yields CDR1 SSHAT and CDR2 FNYEAQ (reference sequence). The CDR3 protein is CASSLLPGSYNEQFF. CDR3 in DNA: TGTGCTAGCAGCTTACTTCCAGGCTCCTACAATGAGCAGTTCTTC.

V usage is TRBV6-1 and J usage is TRBJ1-2, with 9 bases fitting TRBD1. V dropped 5 bases and J dropped 1; count of bases not matched to a gene: 11. The CDR3 spans 17 residues. The germline V gene has CDR1 MNHNS and CDR2 SASEGT. In DNA, the CDR3 is TGTGCCAGCAGTAAGTCCCGGGACAGGGCCCGTAACTATGGCTACACCTTC. This encodes CASSKSRDRARNYGYTF.

The rearrangement links TRBV29-1 to TRBJ2-5; D is uncertain. Trimming shortened V by 3 bases and J by 1 base, and 9 bases separated the two germline ends. This CDR3 has 13 amino acids. Germline lookup yields CDR1 SQVTM and CDR2 ANQGSEA. The CDR3: CSVDKYSQETQYF. The CDR3 DNA is TGCAGCGTTGATAAATACAGCCAAGAGACCCAGTACTTC.

This clonotype came up once. V usage is TRBV5-1 and J usage is TRBJ1-2, with TRBD1 matching over 7 bases. V was clipped by 4 bases and J by 6 bases; unmatched bases: 9. Germline V lookup: CDR1 SGHRS, CDR2 YFSETQ. The CDR3 is made up of 14 amino acids. The CDR3 coding sequence is TGCGCCAGCAGCACCGACAGGGAAGGACATGGCTACACCTTC. Translating it yields CASSTDREGHGYTF.

This clonotype was detected a few times. The chain's CDR3 is CSVVDGVYEQYF. The CDR3 nucleotides read TGCAGCGTCGTGGACGGGGTCTACGAGCAGTACTTC. This chain joins TRBV29-1 and TRBJ2-7; D possibly corresponds to TRBD2 (5 bases). The CDR3 runs 12 residues. The V end was cut by 6 bases, the J end by 3 bases, with 12 bases between. Germline lookup yields CDR1 SQVTM and CDR2 ANQGSEA.

A word on this clonotype: Given a much more abundant clone one base away, this may be a read error. The chain uses TRBV6-5 and TRBJ2-6; D perhaps matches TRBD2 (5 bases). CDR3 length: 15 amino acids. Germline V lookup: CDR1 MNHEY, CDR2 SVGAGI. V was trimmed by 6 bases and J by 0 bases, leaving 9 bases between them. The CDR3 loop reads CASRLGSSGANVLTF. As DNA, the CDR3 is TGTGCCAGCAGATTGGGGAGCTCTGGGGCCAACGTCCTGACTTTC.

In regard to this clonotype: One end of the junction fails to match germline, which may point to a read error. The V gene is TRBV7-2, the J gene TRBJ2-7; D is ambiguous. CDR1 and CDR2 (germline): SGHTA, FQGNSA. This CDR3 has 13 residues. The CDR3 DNA follows: TGTGCCAGCAGCTTAGCCGCTGTCTACGGGCAGTACTTC. Translation gives CASSLAAVYGQYF.

This clonotype occurred a few times. This chain uses TRBV12-3 or TRBV12-4 with TRBJ1-2; 9 positions agree with TRBD1. Unmatched junction bases numbered 10, after V lost 5 bases and J lost 3 bases. This CDR3 is 16 amino acids long. The CDR3 protein is CASSPLQGALHYGYTF. The DNA for the CDR3 is TGTGCCAGCAGTCCCCTACAGGGGGCTCTACACTATGGCTACACCTTC.

This clonotype was seen more than once but under ten times. The chain is built from TRBV12-3 or TRBV12-4 and TRBJ2-7, with 10 bases matching TRBD2. This CDR3 has 14 residues. Losses at the gene ends were 5 bases for V and 5 bases for J; bases not matched to a gene: 6. The CDR3 loop reads CASSPLAGGHEQYF. The CDR3 bases are TGTGCCAGCAGTCCCTTAGCGGGAGGCCACGAGCAGTACTTC.

The chain links TRBV27 to TRBJ2-1; maybe TRBD2 (7 bases). The germline CDR1 and CDR2 sequences are MNHEY and SMNVEV (reference sequence). Deletions cut 3 bases from V and 3 bases from J, with 12 bases between. The CDR3 has 15 residues. The chain's CDR3 is CASSFGGARYNEQFF. The CDR3, as DNA: TGTGCCAGCAGTTTTGGGGGGGCGCGCTACAATGAGCAGTTCTTC.

This chain connects TRBV10-3 to TRBJ1-2, with TRBD1 identical over 7 bases. The junction had 9 bases not matched to a gene; V was cut back by 3 bases and J by 8 bases. The germline V gene encodes CDR1 ENHRY and CDR2 SYGVKD. The CDR3 sequence is 14 residues long. CDR3: CAISDPAGGKGYTF. CDR3 bases: TGTGCCATCAGTGACCCGGCAGGGGGGAAGGGCTACACCTTC.

The chain has TRBV5-1 and TRBJ2-3; D remains unclear. This CDR3 region has 15 residues. V gave up 1 base and J gave up 2 bases, with 11 bases separating them. Per the germline V gene, CDR1 is SGHRS and CDR2 is YFSETQ. The CDR3 region has the DNA TGCGCCAGCAGCTTGATGGGCACCGACACAGATACGCAGTATTTT. Encoded protein: CASSLMGTDTDTQYF.

This clonotype was seen a handful of times. The chain joins TRBV7-9 to TRBJ2-5, with D possibly being TRBD1 (5 bases). The CDR3 has 13 residues. In germline, CDR1 is SEHNR, CDR2 FQNEAQ (reference sequence). Trimming took 3 bases from V and 4 from J, leaving 9 bases between them. The CDR3 loop is CASSFAGLETQYF. CDR3 DNA sequence: TGTGCCAGCAGCTTCGCAGGGTTAGAGACCCAGTACTTC.

This clonotype was recorded a few times. The gene calls are TRBV2 and TRBJ2-6; D remains ambiguous. Germline CDR1 is SNHLY and CDR2 is FYNNEI. The V and J ends lost 2 bases and 1 base respectively, with 6 bases between them. The CDR3 covers 15 residues. This CDR3 reads CASSEMGSGANVLTF. The DNA of the CDR3 is TGTGCCAGCAGTGAAATGGGATCTGGGGCCAACGTCCTGACTTTC.

This clonotype was observed a handful of times. The chain has TRBV15 and TRBJ2-1; TRBD2 agrees at 8 bases. The CDR3 loop spans 18 amino acids. The V gene end was trimmed by 0 bases and the J gene end by 0 bases; junction bases not matched to a gene: 7. Germline loops: CDR1 LNHNV, CDR2 YYDKDF (reference sequence). The CDR3 coding sequence is TGTGCCACCAGCAGAGATAGTCCCAGCGGGAGCTCCTACAATGAGCAGTTCTTC. Its protein product is CATSRDSPSGSSYNEQFF.

This rearrangement joins TRBV3-1 to TRBJ1-2, with D perhaps TRBD1 (5 bases). CDR3 length equals 14 residues. Germline V gives CDR1 LGHDT, CDR2 YNNKEL (reference sequence). V lost 4 bases, J lost 2 bases, and 11 bases lay in between. CDR3 region: CASSRGESNYGYTF. For the CDR3, the DNA is TGTGCCAGCAGCCGGGGGGAGAGCAACTATGGCTACACCTTC.

This chain connects TRBV15 to TRBJ2-3, with 8 nucleotides matching TRBD2. CDR1 and CDR2 (germline): LNHNV, YYDKDF (reference sequence). The CDR3 loop spans 15 amino acids. With V trimmed by 4 bases and J by 2 bases, 5 bases remained unmatched. The CDR3 loop reads CATSTGTRYTDTQYF. The CDR3 nucleotides are TGTGCCACCAGCACCGGGACTAGGTACACAGATACGCAGTATTTT.

This clonotype was recorded a few times. This chain connects TRBV5-1 to TRBJ2-7; TRBD2 might be the D (5 bases). The V end lost 1 base, the J end lost 0 bases, and 11 bases lay between the germline ends. The CDR3 is made up of 15 amino acids. The germline V gene has CDR1 SGHRS and CDR2 YFSETQ. CDR3 loop: CASSLTRGRSYEQYF. The CDR3 nucleotides read TGCGCCAGCAGCTTGACCCGAGGGCGCTCCTACGAGCAGTACTTC.

CDR3: CASGKVDYGYTF. The CDR3 region has the DNA TGCGCCAGCGGTAAAGTTGACTATGGCTACACCTTC. The chain recombines TRBV4-1 with TRBJ1-2; D remains ambiguous. Germline assignment: CDR1 MGHRA and CDR2 YSYEKL. The V end was cut by 8 bases, the J end by 3 bases, with 10 bases between. This CDR3 region has 12 residues.